Each of the 13 T cell receptor beta chains below was sequenced from the same sample in a study of cytomegalovirus exposure and HLA in healthy donors. It was with 60 Vbeta and 13 Jbeta primers that the PCR ran. TCRdb's copy holds only in-frame clones and misses some; the assay was immunoSEQ multiplex PCR. The table shows under 75,000 clones, with 80% to 90% occurring only once. The sequenced sample consisted of PBMCs. These receptors all come from a woman in her 30s in good health and CMV-seronegative.

This rearrangement joins TRBV29-1 to TRBJ2-3; 7 bases match TRBD2. Trimming at V came to 6 bases and at J to 3 bases, leaving 18 bases not matched to a gene. Germline assignment: CDR1 SQVTM and CDR2 ANQGSEA. There are 17 residues in the CDR3. The CDR3 nucleotides read TGCAGCGTCCGAAAAATTGGGCGGGAGAGGTTGACAGATACGCAGTATTTT. Its protein is CSVRKIGRERLTDTQYF.

V gene TRBV6-5 combines with J gene TRBJ2-1; 7 bases agree with TRBD2. The CDR3 consists of 15 residues. Germline CDR1 reads MNHEY; CDR2 reads SVGAGI. Trimming removed 2 bases from V and 6 bases from J; junction bases left unmatched: 7. CDR3 loop: CASSYEASGPNEQFF. CDR3 nucleotides: TGTGCCAGCAGTTACGAGGCTAGCGGTCCCAATGAGCAGTTCTTC.

This chain connects TRBV18 to TRBJ2-5; the match to TRBD1 covers 7 bases. CDR1 is KGHSH and CDR2 is LQKENI in the germline V gene. The CDR3 loop spans 14 amino acids. Trimming at V came to 6 bases and at J to 1 base, leaving 5 bases not matched to a gene. For the CDR3, the DNA is TGTGCCAGCTCCCGAGGACAGGCCCAAGAGACCCAGTACTTC. Its protein product is CASSRGQAQETQYF.

This chain joins TRBV6-6 and TRBJ2-3, with 8 bases fitting TRBD1. The CDR3 extends over 15 amino acids. The trim removed 4 bases at V and 3 bases at J, leaving 6 bases unmatched. Per the germline V gene, CDR1 is MNHNY and CDR2 is SVGAGI (reference sequence). CDR3 in DNA: TGTGCCAGCAGTTGGCGACAGGGGCGGACAGATACGCAGTATTTT. This codes for CASSWRQGRTDTQYF.

Comments on this clone: Germline is not matched at one junction end, which may reflect a read error. The chain joins TRBV5-1 to TRBJ1-2, with unresolved D. The germline CDR1 and CDR2 sequences are SGHRS and YFSETQ. The CDR3 is made up of 11 amino acids. Here the CDR3 DNA reads TGCGCCAGTCGGGAAGTCGATGGCTACCCCTTC. As protein: CASREVDGYPF.

In regard to this clone: One end of the junction fails to match germline, which may point to a read error. The chain couples TRBV10-3 to TRBJ2-3, with 8 positions matching TRBD1. The CDR3 is made up of 12 amino acids. The germline gives CDR1 ENHRY, CDR2 SYGVKD. Here the CDR3 DNA reads TGTGCCGTCAGGACAGGGTCAGATACGCAGTATTTT. Translation gives CAVRTGSDTQYF.

This chain uses TRBV5-1 with TRBJ2-1; 9 bases match TRBD2. The J segment lost 4 bases and the V segment lost 4 bases, leaving 12 bases of the junction unmatched. Germline V gene data show CDR1 as SGHRS and CDR2 as YFSETQ. This CDR3 region has 17 residues. The DNA of the CDR3 is TGCGCCAGCAGCCCCTCCACAGCGACTAGCGGTTACAATGAGCAGTTCTTC. Amino acids: CASSPSTATSGYNEQFF.

The V gene is TRBV4-3, the J gene TRBJ2-6, with TRBD1 identical over 7 bases. The CDR3 sequence is 17 residues long. The V gene end was trimmed by 0 bases and the J gene end by 4 bases; junction bases not matched to a gene: 6. The germline CDR1 and CDR2 sequences are LGHNA and YSLEER. CDR3 bases: TGCGCCAGCAGCCAAGATGTAGGGGGCGCCGGGGCCAACGTCCTGACTTTC. Protein sequence: CASSQDVGGAGANVLTF.

This clone was seen a handful of times. CDR3 residues: CASSQDAPGTGNEKLFF. The CDR3 DNA is TGTGCCAGCAGCCAAGATGCCCCCGGGACAGGGAATGAAAAACTGTTTTTT. V usage is TRBV4-2 and J usage is TRBJ1-4; TRBD1 aligns across 9 bases. This CDR3 is built from 17 residues. Trimming cost V 0 bases and J 5 bases; bases outside gene matches: 7. Looked up from germline, CDR1 is LGHNA and CDR2 is YNFKEQ.

The chain carries TRBV5-1 and TRBJ2-3; 9 bases align to TRBD1. This CDR3 contains 18 residues. V lost 4 bases to trimming and J lost 1 base; unmatched junction nucleotides: 13. Germline values: CDR1 SGHRS, CDR2 YFSETQ. CDR3: CASSQPGTGFFGTDTQYF. As DNA, the CDR3 is TGCGCCAGCAGCCAACCCGGGACAGGGTTTTTCGGCACAGATACGCAGTATTTT.

The chain has TRBV10-3 and TRBJ1-1, with TRBD1 as a possible D gene (5 bases). The CDR3 runs 13 residues. In germline, CDR1 is ENHRY, CDR2 SYGVKD. Trimming removed 5 bases at V and 5 bases at J, with 12 bases between. CDR3 bases: TGTGCCATCAGTCTCGGGACTCCGACTGAAGCTTTCTTT. Translating it yields CAISLGTPTEAFF.

The chain links TRBV5-4 to TRBJ2-1; 8 nucleotides line up with TRBD2. The CDR3 is 14 amino acids. Per germline, CDR1 SGHNT and CDR2 YYREEE (reference sequence). V gave up 2 bases and J gave up 7 bases; unmatched junction bases: 5. The CDR3 spells CASSFSGRVNEQFF. CDR3 nucleotide sequence: TGTGCCAGCAGCTTTTCCGGGAGGGTGAATGAGCAGTTCTTC.

This clone was seen just once. The chain is built from TRBV7-9 and TRBJ2-3; maybe TRBD2 (5 bases). This CDR3 contains 12 residues. The germline V gene encodes CDR1 SEHNR and CDR2 FQNEAQ (reference sequence). V lost 5 bases and J 6 bases, leaving 9 bases between the germline ends. CDR3 coding DNA: TGTGCCAGCAGCCCAATAGCGGATACGCAGTATTTT. It translates to CASSPIADTQYF. Full variable domain (remainder filled in from reference TRBV7-9 and TRBJ2-3): DTGVSQNPRHKITKRGQNVTFRCDPISEHNRLYWYRQTLGQGPEFLTYFQNEAQLEKSRLLSDRFSAERPKGSFSTLEIQRTEQGDSAMYLCASSPIADTQYFGPGTRLTVL.